These 32 T cell receptor beta chains were sequenced from one sample in a study of T-cell reconstitution after alpha-beta-depleted transplantation in children. Findings and limits, study-wide: T-cell numbers and diversity, one year after transplant, stemmed largely from T cells that were newly produced.

No antigen has been identified for these receptors. TCRbeta library preparation incorporated unique molecular identifiers. TCRdb reprocessed the PCR reads via MiXCR and lists one record per CDR3 protein. The sample shows a few hundred thousand distinct CDR3 sequences, 7.5% to 9% of them seen only once. Material: peripheral blood, obtained 360 days after TCRalphabeta/CD19-depleted stem cell transplant. Receptor source: a female patient aged 2-9 years who had a stem cell transplant for Fanconi anemia, so the T cells may come from the graft donor.

This clonotype appeared a few times. The genes are TRBV3-1 and TRBJ2-1; D remains unclear. The CDR3 runs to 15 residues. CDR1 LGHDT and CDR2 YNNKEL come from the germline V gene (reference sequence). V was pared by 4 bases and J by 8 bases, with 18 bases between. The CDR3 DNA reads as TGTGCCAGCAGCCCCCAAGACTCCTTTTGGGATGAGCAGTTCTTC. This codes for CASSPQDSFWDEQFF.

The table lists this clonotype with many counts. This rearrangement joins TRBV7-9 to TRBJ2-7; 7 bases match TRBD2. Germline CDR1 reads SEHNR; CDR2 reads FQNEAQ (reference sequence). This CDR3 is built from 16 residues. V was clipped by 5 bases and J by 4 bases; unmatched bases: 14. The CDR3 loop reads CASSHPPREIGYEQYF. CDR3 in DNA: TGTGCCAGCAGCCACCCCCCGCGGGAGATCGGGTACGAGCAGTACTTC. The complete variable domain, with remaining parts taken from reference TRBV7-9 and TRBJ2-7, reads DTGVSQNPRHKITKRGQNVTFRCDPISEHNRLYWYRQTLGQGPEFLTYFQNEAQLEKSRLLSDRFSAERPKGSFSTLEIQRTEQGDSAMYLCASSHPPREIGYEQYFGPGTRLTVT.

Ten or more counts support this clonotype. The chain joins TRBV6-5 to TRBJ2-2; D is perhaps TRBD2 (6 bases). The CDR3 loop spans 14 amino acids. CDR1 is MNHEY, CDR2 SVGAGI, per germline. V was clipped by 2 bases and J by 6 bases, with 10 bases between them. The CDR3 loop is CASSYPGGAGELFF. The CDR3 nucleotides read TGTGCCAGCAGTTACCCTGGAGGGGCCGGGGAGCTGTTTTTT.

This chain links TRBV28 with TRBJ2-7, with a weak D call TRBD1 (5 bases). The CDR3 totals 13 residues. CDR1 is MDHEN and CDR2 is SYDVKM in the germline V gene. The V end lost 10 bases, the J end lost 4 bases, and 17 bases lay between the germline ends. The CDR3 spells CATSGPLRYEQYF. The CDR3 bases are TGTGCCACCTCAGGGCCCTTGAGGTACGAGCAGTACTTC.

CDR3 DNA: TGTGCCAGTAGCTCCACCACTAGCGGGGGGCCCCCACGCGGGGAGCTGTTTTTT. This gives the protein CASSSTTSGGPPRGELFF. The rearrangement uses TRBV19 and TRBJ2-2; 12 positions match TRBD2. The length of the CDR3 is 18 residues. The V and J ends lost 6 bases and 7 bases, in that order; junction bases with no gene match: 15. The germline CDR1 and CDR2 sequences are LNHDA and SQIVND (reference sequence). The full variable domain, rest sourced from reference TRBV19 and TRBJ2-2, is DGGITQSPKYLFRKEGQNVTLSCEQNLNHDAMYWYRQDPGQGLRLIYYSQIVNDFQKGDIAEGYSVSREKKESFPLTVTSAQKNPTAFYLCASSSTTSGGPPRGELFFGEGSRLTVL.

This clonotype was observed a handful of times. The V gene is TRBV28, the J gene TRBJ2-3; possibly TRBD2 for D (6 bases). Trimming pared 4 bases from V and 2 bases from J, leaving 22 bases between. The CDR3 extends over 18 amino acids. CDR1 is MDHEN and CDR2 is SYDVKM in the germline V gene. In DNA, the CDR3 is TGTGCCAGCAGTTCTCCCGGGACTCCCCGACCATCCACAGATACGCAGTATTTT. Its translation: CASSSPGTPRPSTDTQYF.

In regard to this clonotype: A junction boundary mismatches the germline segment, possibly from a read error. V and J are TRBV20-1 and TRBJ1-1, with a tentative D call TRBD1 (6 bases). The CDR3 extends over 13 amino acids. Germline loops: CDR1 DFQATT, CDR2 SNEGSKA (reference sequence). CDR3 DNA: TGCAGTGCTAGCCAGGGGCGGTGGACTGAAGCTCTCTTT. This translates into CSASQGRWTEALF.

This clonotype was recorded at least ten times. The chain uses TRBV29-1 and TRBJ1-5; the match to TRBD1 covers 7 bases. The V gene end was trimmed by 7 bases and the J gene end by 4 bases; junction bases not matched to a gene: 4. The V gene's germline CDR1 is SQVTM and CDR2 ANQGSEA. The CDR3 runs to 12 residues. For the CDR3, the DNA is TGCAGCGCGCTGACAGGGAATCAGCCCCAGCATTTT. Protein product: CSALTGNQPQHF.

This clonotype was detected a few times. The V call is TRBV6-1, the J call TRBJ2-1, with a possible D match to TRBD2 (5 bases). Trimming took 4 bases from V and 3 from J, leaving 13 bases between them. This CDR3 region has 15 residues. Germline assignment: CDR1 MNHNS and CDR2 SASEGT. CDR3 sequence reads: CASSVHKAVYNEQFF. The CDR3 DNA reads as TGTGCCAGCAGTGTACACAAAGCGGTCTACAATGAGCAGTTCTTC.

This clonotype was seen many times. The chain combines TRBV4-1 with TRBJ2-7; 11 bases align to TRBD2. Germline-derived CDR1 and CDR2 are MGHRA and YSYEKL. V dropped 2 bases and J dropped 1; count of bases not matched to a gene: 4. This CDR3 is 16 amino acids long. Here the CDR3 reads CASSQFLAGGSYEQYF. CDR3 nucleotides: TGCGCCAGCAGCCAATTCCTAGCGGGGGGATCCTACGAGCAGTACTTC.

This clonotype was detected ten times or more. The J gene is TRBJ2-4, the V gene TRBV4-1, with TRBD2 identical over 7 bases. This CDR3 region has 16 residues. Unmatched junction bases numbered 7, after V lost 3 bases and J lost 2 bases. Germline lookup yields CDR1 MGHRA and CDR2 YSYEKL. The CDR3 loop reads CASSHPTSVTKNIQYF. The CDR3 region has the DNA TGCGCCAGCAGCCATCCTACTAGCGTAACCAAAAACATTCAGTACTTC.

This clonotype has a handful of counts. The rearrangement joins TRBV6-2 or TRBV6-3 to TRBJ1-1; 7 bases are a match to TRBD1. CDR1 is MNHEY and CDR2 is SVGEGT in the germline V gene. Trimming took 2 bases from V and 13 from J; bases not matched to a gene: 13. CDR3 length: 14 residues. In DNA, the CDR3 is TGTGCCAGCAGTTACCGAAGGGCTCGGGACAGAGTTTTCTTT. Encoded protein: CASSYRRARDRVFF.

This clonotype was counted many times. This chain connects TRBV11-1 to TRBJ1-2; 7 bases fit TRBD1. Germline V gene data show CDR1 as SGHAT and CDR2 as FQDESV (reference sequence). V gave up 4 bases and J gave up 4 bases; unmatched junction bases: 18. The CDR3 totals 18 residues. CDR3 nucleotide sequence: TGTGCCAGCAGCTCACGGGACAGTCGGTACTATGGTAGCTATGGCTACACCTTC. This gives the protein CASSSRDSRYYGSYGYTF.

This clonotype was seen ten or more times. The CDR3 region has the DNA TGCGCCAGCAGCCAAGATCTGGGGGGGGGCTTTTCGTCCTACGAGCAGTACTTC. Protein: CASSQDLGGGFSSYEQYF. The chain couples TRBV4-3 to TRBJ2-7, with TRBD2 as a possible D gene (7 bases). There are 18 residues in the CDR3. Germline V CDR1 and CDR2: LGHNA, YSLEER. Between the trimmed V and J ends, which lost 0 bases and 1 base, there was a span of 19 bases.

This clonotype was detected ten times or more. The chain joins TRBV5-5 to TRBJ1-1; no firm D call. The CDR3 has 14 amino acids. The V end lost 0 bases, the J end lost 5 bases, and 11 bases lay between the germline ends. Germline loops: CDR1 SGHKS, CDR2 YYEKEE (reference sequence). The CDR3 reads CASSLARRTTEAFF. The CDR3 nucleotides read TGTGCCAGCAGCTTGGCCCGTAGGACGACTGAAGCTTTCTTT.

Many counts were recorded for this clonotype. The gene calls are TRBV5-1 and TRBJ1-1; 8 positions match TRBD1. The germline V gene encodes CDR1 SGHRS and CDR2 YFSETQ. The V gene end was trimmed by 0 bases and the J gene end by 1 base; junction bases not matched to a gene: 5. This CDR3 has 16 residues. The CDR3 nucleotides are TGCGCCAGCAGCTTGGTAACAGGGGGTGGGAACACTGAAGCTTTCTTT. Its protein product is CASSLVTGGGNTEAFF. The complete variable domain, with remaining parts taken from reference TRBV5-1 and TRBJ1-1, reads KAGVTQTPRYLIKTRGQQVTLSCSPISGHRSVSWYQQTPGQGLQFLFEYFSETQRNKGNFPGRFSGRQFSNSRSEMNVSTLELGDSALYLCASSLVTGGGNTEAFFGQGTRLTVV.

This clonotype was seen a handful of times. This CDR3 is CSAAGQDSNQPQHF. In DNA form, the CDR3 reads TGCAGTGCCGCGGGACAGGATAGCAATCAGCCCCAGCATTTT. The J gene is TRBJ1-5, the V gene TRBV20-1; 8 positions match TRBD1. The CDR3 length is 14 residues. Germline V CDR1 and CDR2: DFQATT, SNEGSKA (reference sequence). The trim removed 6 bases at V and 0 bases at J, leaving 4 bases unmatched.

The chain combines TRBV6-2 or TRBV6-3 with TRBJ2-4; 8 bases agree with TRBD2. Germline assignment: CDR1 MNHEY and CDR2 SVGEGT. This CDR3 is 15 amino acids long. With 2 bases clipped from V and 8 bases from J, the junction kept 8 bases outside the gene matches. In nucleotides, the CDR3 is TGTGCCAGCAGTTACCTAGCGGGTCCAATACACATTCAGTACTTC. Translation: CASSYLAGPIHIQYF.

In this sample, this clonotype turned up many times. The chain is built from TRBV6-5 and TRBJ1-1, with D tentatively TRBD1 (5 bases). V was trimmed by 7 bases and J by 5 bases, leaving 14 bases between them. Per germline, CDR1 MNHEY and CDR2 SVGAGI. The CDR3 has 13 amino acids. This CDR3 is CASTKGQGTEAFF. DNA for the CDR3: TGTGCCAGCACCAAGGGGCAAGGGACTGAAGCTTTCTTT.

Comment on this clonotype: This may arise from a read error, as a much more abundant clone is one base away. The rearrangement links TRBV7-2 to TRBJ1-1; no definite D call. The CDR3 loop spans 15 amino acids. Germline V gene lookup returns CDR1 SGHTA and CDR2 FQGNSA. CDR3 in DNA: TGTGCCAGCAGCTCATCGGAACAGCCGAACGCTGAAGCTTTCTTT. Residues: CASSSSEQPNAEAFF.

This clonotype came up a few times. This chain connects TRBV25-1 to TRBJ2-7; TRBD1 is a possible D gene (6 bases). Per the germline V gene, CDR1 is MGHDK and CDR2 is SYGVNS. The CDR3 contains 15 residues. Trimming shortened V by 7 bases and J by 3 bases, and 19 bases separated the two germline ends. The DNA for the CDR3 is TGTGCCAGCATAGGGTCAGGGACACCCAGCTACGAGCAGTACTTC. This translates into CASIGSGTPSYEQYF.

The table lists this clonotype with many counts. The chain employs TRBV3-1 and TRBJ2-1, with 7 nucleotides matching TRBD2. This CDR3 is 15 amino acids long. With V trimmed by 3 bases and J by 5 bases, 7 bases remained unmatched. Germline V gene lookup returns CDR1 LGHDT and CDR2 YNNKEL (reference sequence). CDR3 in DNA: TGTGCCAGCAGCCAGGGACTATTGAAGGACAATGAGCAGTTCTTC. Translated, it gives CASSQGLLKDNEQFF.

This clonotype was seen many times. This chain connects TRBV5-1 to TRBJ1-4; D unresolved. V lost 4 bases to trimming and J lost 5 bases, with 12 bases between them. CDR1 is SGHRS, CDR2 YFSETQ, per germline. This CDR3 has 14 residues. The CDR3 sequence: CASSLRPSNEKLFF. DNA for the CDR3: TGCGCCAGCAGCCTGCGACCGTCCAATGAAAAACTGTTTTTT.

This clonotype was counted a few times. J is TRBJ1-3 and V is TRBV7-6, with a possible D match to TRBD1 (5 bases). CDR3 length: 13 amino acids. V was trimmed by 5 bases and J by 4 bases, leaving 9 bases between them. Germline loops: CDR1 SGHVS, CDR2 FNYEAQ. The chain's CDR3 is CASSPGEGNTIYF. The CDR3 nucleotides read TGTGCCAGCAGCCCGGGGGAGGGAAACACCATATATTTT.

The table lists this clonotype with a few counts. The CDR3 region is CAWSRDIGSYEQYF. Written as DNA, the CDR3 is TGTGCCTGGAGCCGGGACATCGGCTCCTACGAGCAGTACTTC. V usage is TRBV30 and J usage is TRBJ2-7, with TRBD1 as a possible D gene (6 bases). Germline values: CDR1 GTSNPN, CDR2 SVGIG (reference sequence). Trimming took off 3 bases at V and 0 bases at J, with 12 bases between the two ends. The CDR3 is 14 residues long. Full variable domain (outside the CDR3, taken from reference TRBV30 and TRBJ2-7): SQTIHQWPATLVQPVGSPLSLECTVEGTSNPNLYWYRQAAGRGLQLLFYSVGIGQISSEVPQNLSASRPQDRQFILSSKKLLLSDSGFYLCAWSRDIGSYEQYFGPGTRLTVT.

The sample holds many counts of this clonotype. The chain recombines TRBV3-1 with TRBJ1-2; 9 positions match TRBD1. V shed 1 base, J shed 8 bases, and the junction held 8 bases outside the gene matches. CDR3 length equals 15 residues. Germline loops: CDR1 LGHDT, CDR2 YNNKEL (reference sequence). The DNA for the CDR3 is TGTGCCAGCAGCCAAGGGTGGACAGGGGCTGACGGCTACACCTTC. It codes for CASSQGWTGADGYTF.

This clonotype was found a few times. The chain has TRBV5-5 and TRBJ1-1; D not certain. The CDR3 loop spans 16 amino acids. CDR1 and CDR2 from the germline V gene are SGHKS and YYEKEE (reference sequence). V lost 0 bases to trimming and J lost 0 bases, with 12 bases between them. The CDR3 nucleotides are TGTGCCAGCAGCTTGGATGTCTGGCTCATGAACACTGAAGCTTTCTTT. It codes for CASSLDVWLMNTEAFF. Drawing the rest from reference TRBV5-5 and TRBJ1-1, the complete variable domain is DAGVTQSPTHLIKTRGQQVTLRCSPISGHKSVSWYQQVLGQGPQFIFQYYEKEERGRGNFPDRFSARQFPNYSSELNVNALLLGDSALYLCASSLDVWLMNTEAFFGQGTRLTVV.

This clonotype was counted ten times or more. V is TRBV20-1 and J is TRBJ2-7; 11 bases align to TRBD2. The CDR3 loop spans 17 amino acids. Unmatched junction bases numbered 15, after V lost 3 bases and J lost 5 bases. Germline V gives CDR1 DFQATT, CDR2 SNEGSKA (reference sequence). The CDR3 DNA reads as TGCAGTGCTAGTCCGCTTCATCTAGCGGGGGGCCCCCACGAGCAGTACTTC. Its translation is CSASPLHLAGGPHEQYF.

This sequence joins TRBV5-5 and TRBJ1-1; the D is unclear. V was shortened by 0 bases and J by 1 base, with 7 bases between the two germline ends. The length of the CDR3 is 14 residues. Germline V gene lookup returns CDR1 SGHKS and CDR2 YYEKEE (reference sequence). The CDR3 DNA reads as TGTGCCAGCAGCTTGGGCTACAGGAACACTGAAGCTTTCTTT. Translating it yields CASSLGYRNTEAFF.

This chain links TRBV5-5 with TRBJ2-5; the D is unclear. Germline CDR1 and CDR2: SGHKS and YYEKEE (reference sequence). Trimming took 4 bases from V and 4 from J, leaving 11 bases between them. The CDR3 consists of 13 residues. CDR3 DNA sequence: TGTGCCAGCAGCACCCGGCCCCGAGAGACCCAGTACTTC. This encodes CASSTRPRETQYF.

In its sample, this clonotype was seen many times. The gene calls are TRBV5-1 and TRBJ2-7, with 9 positions matching TRBD2. The ends lost 4 bases at V and 1 base at J; junction bases unmatched: 0. Germline assignment: CDR1 SGHRS and CDR2 YFSETQ. The CDR3 totals 13 residues. The CDR3 loop is CASSSGRSYEQYF. The CDR3 DNA reads as TGCGCCAGCAGCAGCGGGAGGTCCTACGAGCAGTACTTC.

The V and J genes are TRBV9 and TRBJ2-5; 9 nucleotides line up with TRBD2. V lost 2 bases, J lost 5 bases, and 10 bases stayed unmatched. Germline-derived CDR1 and CDR2 are SGDLS and YYNGEE. The CDR3 has 16 residues. CDR3 loop: CASSVLAGSLGETQYF. CDR3 sequence (DNA): TGTGCCAGCAGCGTTCTAGCGGGGTCCCTGGGGGAGACCCAGTACTTC.